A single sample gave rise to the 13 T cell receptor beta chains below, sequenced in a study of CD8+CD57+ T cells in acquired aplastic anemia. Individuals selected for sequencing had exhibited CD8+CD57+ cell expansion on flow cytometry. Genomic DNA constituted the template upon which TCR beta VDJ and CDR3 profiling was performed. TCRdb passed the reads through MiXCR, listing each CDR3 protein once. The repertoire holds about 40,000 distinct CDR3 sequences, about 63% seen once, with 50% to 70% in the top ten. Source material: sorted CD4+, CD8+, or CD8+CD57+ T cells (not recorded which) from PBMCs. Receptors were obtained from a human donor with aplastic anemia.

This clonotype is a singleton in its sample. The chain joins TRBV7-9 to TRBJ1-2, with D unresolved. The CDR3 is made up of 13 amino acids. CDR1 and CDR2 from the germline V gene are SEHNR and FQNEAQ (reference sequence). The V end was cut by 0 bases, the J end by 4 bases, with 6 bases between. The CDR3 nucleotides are TGTGCCAGCAGCTTAGCGGGAGCCTATGGCTACACCTTC. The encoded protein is CASSLAGAYGYTF.

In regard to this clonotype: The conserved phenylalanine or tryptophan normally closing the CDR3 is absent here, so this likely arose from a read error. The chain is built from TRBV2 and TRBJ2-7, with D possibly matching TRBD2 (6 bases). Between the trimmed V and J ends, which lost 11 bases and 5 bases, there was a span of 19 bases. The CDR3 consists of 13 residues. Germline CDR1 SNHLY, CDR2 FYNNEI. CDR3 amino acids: CARGSEGSNEQYL. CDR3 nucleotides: TGTGCCCGGGGGAGCGAGGGCAGTAACGAGCAGTACCTC.

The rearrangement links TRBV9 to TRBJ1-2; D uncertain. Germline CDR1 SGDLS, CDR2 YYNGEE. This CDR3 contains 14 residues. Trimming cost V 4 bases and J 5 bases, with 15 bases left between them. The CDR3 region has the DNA TGTGCCAGCAGCCATGCCCGGGCGGGATATGGCTACACCTTC. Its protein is CASSHARAGYGYTF.

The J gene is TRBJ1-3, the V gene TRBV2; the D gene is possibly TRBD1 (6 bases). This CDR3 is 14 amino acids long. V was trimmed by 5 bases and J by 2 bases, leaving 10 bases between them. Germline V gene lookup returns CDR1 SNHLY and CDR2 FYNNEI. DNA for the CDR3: TGTGCCAGCAGTCTGCAGGGGCCTGGAAACACCATATATTTT. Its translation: CASSLQGPGNTIYF.

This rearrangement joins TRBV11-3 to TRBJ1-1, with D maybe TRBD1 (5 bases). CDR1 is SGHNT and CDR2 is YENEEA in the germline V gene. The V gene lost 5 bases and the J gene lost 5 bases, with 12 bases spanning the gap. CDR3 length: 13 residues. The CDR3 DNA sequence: TGTGCCAGCAGCCCTGCGGGGGGGACTGAAGCTTTCTTT. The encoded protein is CASSPAGGTEAFF.

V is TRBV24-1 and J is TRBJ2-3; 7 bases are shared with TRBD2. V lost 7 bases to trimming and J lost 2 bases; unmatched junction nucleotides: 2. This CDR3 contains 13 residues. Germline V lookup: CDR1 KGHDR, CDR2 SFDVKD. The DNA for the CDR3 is TGTGCCACCAGGAGGGACTACACAGATACGCAGTATTTT. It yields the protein CATRRDYTDTQYF.

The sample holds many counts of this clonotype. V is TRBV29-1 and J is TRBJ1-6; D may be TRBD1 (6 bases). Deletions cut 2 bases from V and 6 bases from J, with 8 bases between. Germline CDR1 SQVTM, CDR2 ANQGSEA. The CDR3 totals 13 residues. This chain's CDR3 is CSVETGFNSPLHF. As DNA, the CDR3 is TGCAGCGTTGAAACAGGGTTTAATTCACCCCTCCACTTT.

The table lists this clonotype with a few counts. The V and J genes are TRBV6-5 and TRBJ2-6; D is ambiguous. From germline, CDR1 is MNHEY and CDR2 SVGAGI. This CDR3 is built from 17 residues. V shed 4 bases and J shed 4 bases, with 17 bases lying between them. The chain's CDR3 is CASSSNPLGNGANVLTF. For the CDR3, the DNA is TGTGCCAGCAGTTCCAATCCCCTGGGGAACGGGGCCAACGTCCTGACTTTC.

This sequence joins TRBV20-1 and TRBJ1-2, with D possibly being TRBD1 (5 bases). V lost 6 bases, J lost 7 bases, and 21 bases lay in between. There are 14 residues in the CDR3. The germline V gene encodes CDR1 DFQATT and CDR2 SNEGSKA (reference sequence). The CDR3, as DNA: TGCAGTGCGCTACCCCTCAGGGAATTAGCTGGCTACACCTTC. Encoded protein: CSALPLRELAGYTF.

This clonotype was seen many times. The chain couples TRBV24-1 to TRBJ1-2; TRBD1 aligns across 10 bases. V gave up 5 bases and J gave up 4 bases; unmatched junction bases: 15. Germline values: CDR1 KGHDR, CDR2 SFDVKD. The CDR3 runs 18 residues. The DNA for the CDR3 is TGTGCCACCAGTGCCGAGGGAGGACAGGGGGAGGTTGGCTATGGCTACACCTTC. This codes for CATSAEGGQGEVGYGYTF.

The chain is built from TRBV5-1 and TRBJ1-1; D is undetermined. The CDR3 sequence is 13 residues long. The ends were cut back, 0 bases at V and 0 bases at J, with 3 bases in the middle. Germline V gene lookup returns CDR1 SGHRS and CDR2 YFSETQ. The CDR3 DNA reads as TGCGCCAGCAGCTTGGACGTGAACACTGAAGCTTTCTTT. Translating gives CASSLDVNTEAFF.

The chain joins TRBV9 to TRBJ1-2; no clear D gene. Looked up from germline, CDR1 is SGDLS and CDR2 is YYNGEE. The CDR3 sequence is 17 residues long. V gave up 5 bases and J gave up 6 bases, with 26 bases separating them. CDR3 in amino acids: CASSDDLRMAPADGYTF. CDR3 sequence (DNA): TGTGCCAGCAGTGATGATCTAAGGATGGCCCCCGCAGATGGCTACACCTTC.

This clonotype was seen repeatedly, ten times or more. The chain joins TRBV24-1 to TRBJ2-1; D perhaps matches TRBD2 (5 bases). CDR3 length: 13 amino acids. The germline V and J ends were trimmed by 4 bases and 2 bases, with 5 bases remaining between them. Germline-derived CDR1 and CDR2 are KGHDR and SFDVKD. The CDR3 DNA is TGTGCCACCAGTGACGGGGCCTACAATGAGCAGTTCTTC. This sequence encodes CATSDGAYNEQFF.